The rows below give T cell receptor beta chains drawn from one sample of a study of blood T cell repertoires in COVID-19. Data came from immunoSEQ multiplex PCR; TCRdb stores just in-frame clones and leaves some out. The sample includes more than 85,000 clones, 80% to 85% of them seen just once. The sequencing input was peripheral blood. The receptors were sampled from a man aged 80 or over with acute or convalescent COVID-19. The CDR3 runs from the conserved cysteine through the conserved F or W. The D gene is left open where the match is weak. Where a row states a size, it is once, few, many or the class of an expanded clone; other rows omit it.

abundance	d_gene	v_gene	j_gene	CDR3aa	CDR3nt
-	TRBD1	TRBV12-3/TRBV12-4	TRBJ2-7	CASRRTGYEQYF	TGTGCCAGCAGGAGGACAGGTTACGAGCAGTACTTC
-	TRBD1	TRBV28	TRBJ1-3	CASSRDRGAPRTNTIYF	TGTGCCAGCAGTCGCGACAGGGGCGCCCCTCGCACAAACACCATATATTTT
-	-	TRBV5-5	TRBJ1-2	CASSFWEYGYTF	TGTGCCAGCAGCTTTTGGGAGTATGGCTACACCTTC
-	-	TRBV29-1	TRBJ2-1	CSVESWAAEQFF	TGCAGCGTTGAATCGTGGGCCGCGGAGCAGTTCTTC
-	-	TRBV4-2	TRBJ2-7	CASSQDSAGSIYEQYF	TGTGCCAGCAGCCAAGATTCCGCGGGAAGTATATACGAGCAGTACTTC
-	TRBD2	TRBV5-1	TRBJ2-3	CASSLGGAGVADTQYF	TGCGCCAGCAGCTTGGGCGGGGCGGGAGTGGCGGATACGCAGTATTTT
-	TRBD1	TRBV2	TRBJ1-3	CASSEALDRGASGNTIYF	TGTGCCAGCAGTGAAGCGCTGGACAGGGGCGCCTCTGGAAACACCATATATTTT
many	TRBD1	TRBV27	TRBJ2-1	CASSLSFGTGVKNEQFF	TGTGCCAGCAGTTTATCGTTCGGGACAGGGGTTAAAAATGAGCAGTTCTTC
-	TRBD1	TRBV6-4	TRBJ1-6	CASSEGQAAGSPLHF	TGTGCCAGCAGTGAAGGACAGGCTGCGGGTTCACCCCTCCACTTT
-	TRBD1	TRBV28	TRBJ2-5	CASSFPTGGKTQYF	TGTGCCAGCAGTTTCCCTACAGGGGGTAAGACCCAGTACTTC
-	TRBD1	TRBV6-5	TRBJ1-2	CASSYEPGQRYTF	TGTGCCAGCAGTTACGAACCGGGACAGAGGTACACCTTC
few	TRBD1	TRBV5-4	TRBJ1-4	CASGLQGLNEKLFF	TGTGCCAGCGGGTTACAGGGGCTTAATGAAAAACTGTTTTTT
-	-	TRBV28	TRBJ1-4	CASTDRAVRTNEKLFF	TGTGCCAGCACCGACAGAGCAGTCCGAACTAATGAAAAACTGTTTTTT
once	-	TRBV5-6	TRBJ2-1	CASSSPSYNEQFF	TGTGCCAGCAGCTCCCCTTCCTACAATGAGCAGTTCTTC
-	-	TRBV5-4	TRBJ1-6	CASSSSLGGYSPLHF	TGTGCCAGCAGCTCCTCCCTGGGGGGGTATTCACCCCTCCACTTT